The clone carrying this T cell receptor beta chain showed up many times. TCRdb re-called the 5' RACE reads through MiXCR, storing one row per CDR3 protein. The profile shows roughly 71,000 distinct CDR3 sequences, under 15% of them singletons. The sample belongs to a study of early T cells in non-severe SARS-CoV-2 infection. The V end was cut by 0 bases, the J end by 0 bases, with 8 bases between. The CDR3 consists of 15 residues. Germline V lookup: CDR1 SGHRS, CDR2 YFSETQ. Sequenced: whole blood. This clonotype was sampled from an adult who was a healthcare worker with PCR-confirmed SARS-CoV-2 infection or an uninfected control (not recorded which). The chain combines TRBV5-1 with TRBJ2-3; D gene uncertain. CDR3 region: CASSLELQSTDTQYF. CDR3 coding DNA: TGCGCCAGCAGCTTGGAACTACAAAGCACAGATACGCAGTATTTT.